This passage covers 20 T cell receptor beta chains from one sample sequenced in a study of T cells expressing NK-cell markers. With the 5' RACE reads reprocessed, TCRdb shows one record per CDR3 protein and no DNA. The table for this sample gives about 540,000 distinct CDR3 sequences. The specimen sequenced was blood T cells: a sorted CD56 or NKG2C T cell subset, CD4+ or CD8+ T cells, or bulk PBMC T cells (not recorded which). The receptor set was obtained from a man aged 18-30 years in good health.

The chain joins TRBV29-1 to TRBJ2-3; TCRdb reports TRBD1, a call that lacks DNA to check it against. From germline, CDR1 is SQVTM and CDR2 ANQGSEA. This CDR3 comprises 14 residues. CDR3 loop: CSVGVGQNTDTQYF.

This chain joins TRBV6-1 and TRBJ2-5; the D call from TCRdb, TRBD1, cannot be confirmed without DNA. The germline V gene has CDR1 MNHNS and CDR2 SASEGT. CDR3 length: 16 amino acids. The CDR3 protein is CASSEGWWTGQETQYF.

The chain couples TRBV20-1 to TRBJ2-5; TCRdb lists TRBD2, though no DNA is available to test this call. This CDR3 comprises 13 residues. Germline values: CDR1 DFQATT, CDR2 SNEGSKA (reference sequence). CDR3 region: CSASMWEDETQYF.

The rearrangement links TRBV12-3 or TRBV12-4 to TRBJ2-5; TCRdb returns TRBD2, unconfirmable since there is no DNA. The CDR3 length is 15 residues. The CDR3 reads CASSPRTPGRETQYF.

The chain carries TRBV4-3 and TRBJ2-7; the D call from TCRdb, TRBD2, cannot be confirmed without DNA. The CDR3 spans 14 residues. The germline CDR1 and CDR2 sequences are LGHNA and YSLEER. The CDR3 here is CASSPSGGFTEQYF.

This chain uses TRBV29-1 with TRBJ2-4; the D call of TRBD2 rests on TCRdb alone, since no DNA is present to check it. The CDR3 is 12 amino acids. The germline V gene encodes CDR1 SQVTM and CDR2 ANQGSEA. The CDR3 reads CSVGDSPNIQYF.

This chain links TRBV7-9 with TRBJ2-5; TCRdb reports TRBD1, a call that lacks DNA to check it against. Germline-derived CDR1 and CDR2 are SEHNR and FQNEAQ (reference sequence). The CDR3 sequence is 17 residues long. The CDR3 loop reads CASSLPGGEGESETQYF.

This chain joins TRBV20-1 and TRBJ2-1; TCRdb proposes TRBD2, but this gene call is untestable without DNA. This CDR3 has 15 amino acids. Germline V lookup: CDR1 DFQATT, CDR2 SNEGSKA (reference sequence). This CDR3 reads CSARGLAGRGDEQFF.

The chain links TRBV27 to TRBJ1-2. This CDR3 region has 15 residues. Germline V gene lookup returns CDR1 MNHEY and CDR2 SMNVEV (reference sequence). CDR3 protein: CASSGLGRTNYGYTF.

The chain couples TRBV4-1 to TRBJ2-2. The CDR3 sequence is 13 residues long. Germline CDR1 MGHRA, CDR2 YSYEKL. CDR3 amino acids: CASSQEFPGELFF.

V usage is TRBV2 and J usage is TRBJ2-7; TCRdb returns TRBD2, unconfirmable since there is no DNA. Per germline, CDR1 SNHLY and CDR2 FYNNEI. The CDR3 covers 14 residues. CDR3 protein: CATAPGLATYEQYF.

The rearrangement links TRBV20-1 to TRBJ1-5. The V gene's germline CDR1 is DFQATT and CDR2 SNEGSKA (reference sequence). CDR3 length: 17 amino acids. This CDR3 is CSARDVTAQDSNQPQHF.

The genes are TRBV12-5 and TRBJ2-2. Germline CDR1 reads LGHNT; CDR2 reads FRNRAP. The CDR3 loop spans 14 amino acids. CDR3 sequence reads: CASGFGEVAGELFF.

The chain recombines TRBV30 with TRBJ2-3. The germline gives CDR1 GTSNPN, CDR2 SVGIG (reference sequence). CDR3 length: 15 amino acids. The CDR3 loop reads CAWTILAPSTDTQYF.

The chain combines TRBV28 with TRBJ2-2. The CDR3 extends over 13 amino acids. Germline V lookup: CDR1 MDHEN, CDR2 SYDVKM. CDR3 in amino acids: CASRPDLAGELFF.

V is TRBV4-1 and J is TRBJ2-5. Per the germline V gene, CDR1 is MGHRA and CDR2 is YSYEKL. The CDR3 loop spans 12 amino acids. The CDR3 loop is CASSQILGTQYF.

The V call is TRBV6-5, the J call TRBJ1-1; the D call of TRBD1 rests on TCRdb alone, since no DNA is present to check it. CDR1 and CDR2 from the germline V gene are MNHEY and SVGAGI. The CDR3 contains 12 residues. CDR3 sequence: CASRSTQGEAFF.

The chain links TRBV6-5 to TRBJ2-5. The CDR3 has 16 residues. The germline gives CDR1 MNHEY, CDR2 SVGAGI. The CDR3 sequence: CASSYPGTAEQETQYF.

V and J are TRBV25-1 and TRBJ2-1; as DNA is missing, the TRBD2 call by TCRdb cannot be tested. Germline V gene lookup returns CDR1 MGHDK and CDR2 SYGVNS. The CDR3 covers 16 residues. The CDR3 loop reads CASLPPQREGYNEQFF.

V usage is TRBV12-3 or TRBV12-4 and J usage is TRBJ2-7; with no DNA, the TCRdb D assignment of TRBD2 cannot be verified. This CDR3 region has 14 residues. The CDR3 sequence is CASSPGGAPREQYF.